Below are 26 T cell receptor beta chains sequenced from a single sample in a study of blood T cells in healthy people across ages. It was with a sample-barcoded 5' primer and a J-beta primer mix that a second PCR of roughly 7 to 12 cycles was run. One entry per CDR3 protein, called by TCRdb with MiXCR from the 5' RACE reads. The sample records about 1.6 million distinct CDR3 sequences, almost 35% being singletons. The sequencing sample was made of blood. All receptors come from a woman aged 25-40 years in good health.

For the CDR3, the DNA is TGCGCCAGCAGCCCGGAACGACAGGGGCACGAGCAGTACTTC. It translates to CASSPERQGHEQYF. This chain joins TRBV5-1 and TRBJ2-7; 8 bases align to TRBD1. With 4 bases clipped from V and 5 bases from J, the junction kept 8 bases outside the gene matches. The CDR3 runs to 14 residues. Germline assignment: CDR1 SGHRS and CDR2 YFSETQ.

This clonotype was seen a few times. J is TRBJ1-2 and V is TRBV15; D remains ambiguous. CDR1 is LNHNV and CDR2 is YYDKDF in the germline V gene (reference sequence). V lost 0 bases, J lost 7 bases, and 12 bases lay in between. The CDR3 extends over 14 amino acids. The chain's CDR3 is CATSRDRLRGGYTF. The CDR3 DNA sequence: TGTGCCACCAGCAGAGATAGACTACGCGGTGGCTACACCTTC.

This clonotype was seen ten or more times. This chain uses TRBV29-1 with TRBJ2-7; D is unclear. Germline-derived CDR1 and CDR2 are SQVTM and ANQGSEA. The CDR3 runs to 11 residues. Deletions cut 3 bases from V and 2 bases from J, with 5 bases between. The CDR3 DNA reads as TGCAGCGTTGAGGTCGCCTACGAGCAGTACTTC. Translation: CSVEVAYEQYF.

CDR3 region: CASSLGGLVVTEKLFF. CDR3 coding DNA: TGTGCCAGCAGTTTAGGGGGCTTGGTTGTTACTGAAAAACTGTTTTTT. V usage is TRBV12-3 or TRBV12-4 and J usage is TRBJ1-4; tentatively, D is TRBD1 (5 bases). V was shortened by 1 base and J by 7 bases, with 16 bases between the two germline ends. The CDR3 totals 16 residues.

This chain connects TRBV3-1 to TRBJ2-7; 10 nucleotides line up with TRBD2. The CDR3 is 16 residues long. The V and J ends lost 4 bases and 7 bases, in that order; junction bases with no gene match: 13. Per germline, CDR1 LGHDT and CDR2 YNNKEL (reference sequence). The CDR3 is CASSRALAGELWEQYF. Written as DNA, the CDR3 is TGTGCCAGCAGCCGCGCCCTAGCGGGGGAGTTGTGGGAGCAGTACTTC.

V gene TRBV20-1 combines with J gene TRBJ2-3; 11 bases match TRBD2. Unmatched junction bases numbered 10, after V lost 6 bases and J lost 5 bases. The germline gives CDR1 DFQATT, CDR2 SNEGSKA (reference sequence). This CDR3 contains 15 residues. CDR3 protein: CSAPTLAGAGDTQYF. The DNA of the CDR3 is TGCAGTGCGCCAACACTAGCGGGGGCGGGAGATACGCAGTATTTT.

This clonotype was picked up many times. CDR3 sequence: CSALTFTGELFF. Written as DNA, the CDR3 is TGCAGCGCTCTGACATTCACCGGGGAGCTGTTTTTT. The V gene is TRBV29-1, the J gene TRBJ2-2; no reliable D call. Germline V gene sequence: CDR1 SQVTM, CDR2 ANQGSEA. CDR3 length equals 12 residues. Deletions cut 7 bases from V and 4 bases from J, with 10 bases between.

This clonotype was observed once. This chain joins TRBV3-1 and TRBJ2-5; 8 positions agree with TRBD2. The V gene's germline CDR1 is LGHDT and CDR2 YNNKEL (reference sequence). This CDR3 has 15 residues. Unmatched junction bases numbered 11, after V lost 0 bases and J lost 11 bases. In DNA, the CDR3 is TGTGCCAGCAGCCAAGATTTGACTAGCGATAATGAGCAGTACTTC. This codes for CASSQDLTSDNEQYF.

This clonotype was observed a handful of times. The chain has TRBV4-1 and TRBJ2-3; D might be TRBD1 or TRBD2, each matching 5 bases. Deletions cut 0 bases from V and 7 bases from J, with 17 bases between. CDR3 size: 16 residues. CDR1 and CDR2 (germline): MGHRA, YSYEKL. The CDR3 sequence is CASSQDSSGAFNTQYF. CDR3 nucleotide sequence: TGCGCCAGCAGCCAAGATTCTTCCGGGGCCTTCAATACGCAGTATTTT.

There are a few counts of this clonotype. The gene calls are TRBV7-3 and TRBJ2-5; TRBD2 is a possible D gene (5 bases). The CDR3 is made up of 14 amino acids. Trimming took off 4 bases at V and 7 bases at J, with 16 bases between the two ends. Germline V CDR1 and CDR2: SGHTA, FQGTGA. In DNA form, the CDR3 reads TGTGCCAGCAGCTCCACAGCGGCGGCTGGGACCCAGTACTTC. It yields the protein CASSSTAAAGTQYF.

The CDR3 sequence is CASSSGGHPWTEAFF. The CDR3 DNA sequence: TGCGCCAGCAGCTCTGGGGGACACCCTTGGACTGAAGCTTTCTTT. This chain joins TRBV5-1 and TRBJ1-1; possibly TRBD1 for D (6 bases). Germline CDR1 and CDR2: SGHRS and YFSETQ. This CDR3 comprises 15 residues. The ends were cut back, 3 bases at V and 5 bases at J, with 17 bases in the middle. Supplemented by reference TRBV5-1 and TRBJ1-1, the full variable domain reads KAGVTQTPRYLIKTRGQQVTLSCSPISGHRSVSWYQQTPGQGLQFLFEYFSETQRNKGNFPGRFSGRQFSNSRSEMNVSTLELGDSALYLCASSSGGHPWTEAFFGQGTRLTVV.

As concerns this clonotype: A single base separates this from a much larger clone, so it may be a read error. This chain joins TRBV9 and TRBJ2-1; D possibly corresponds to TRBD1 (5 bases). The CDR3 length is 18 residues. CDR1 and CDR2 (germline): SGDLS, YYNGEE. Written as DNA, the CDR3 is TGTGCCAGCAGCCGGACGAAGACAGACGATCCCTCCTGCAATGAGCAGTTCTTC. Translated, it gives CASSRTKTDDPSCNEQFF.

This clonotype has just a few counts. The gene calls are TRBV7-9 and TRBJ2-7, with unresolved D. In germline, CDR1 is SEHNR, CDR2 FQNEAQ (reference sequence). This CDR3 is 14 amino acids long. Trimming cost V 7 bases and J 2 bases, with 15 bases left between them. The CDR3 loop reads CASTTSGSPYEQYF. The DNA for the CDR3 is TGTGCCAGCACTACCTCGGGCAGTCCCTACGAGCAGTACTTC.

This clonotype was observed a handful of times. This chain uses TRBV6-6 with TRBJ2-5; 8 bases map to TRBD2. Trimming removed 4 bases from V and 4 bases from J; junction bases left unmatched: 8. The CDR3 consists of 15 residues. The germline V gene encodes CDR1 MNHNY and CDR2 SVGAGI (reference sequence). This CDR3 is CASSSVAGFGETQYF. The DNA for the CDR3 is TGTGCCAGCAGTTCCGTAGCGGGATTCGGAGAGACCCAGTACTTC.

This sequence joins TRBV30 and TRBJ1-2; D ambiguous. Germline CDR1 and CDR2: GTSNPN and SVGIG (reference sequence). The CDR3 totals 11 residues. With 7 bases removed from V and 7 bases from J, the gap between germline ends came to 13 bases. The CDR3 nucleotides are TGTGCCTACACCCGGGCGTTTGGCTACACCTTC. It translates to CAYTRAFGYTF.

This clonotype was counted between two and nine times. This rearrangement joins TRBV20-1 to TRBJ2-1, with D uncertain. The length of the CDR3 is 13 residues. The germline V and J ends were trimmed by 2 bases and 3 bases, with 8 bases remaining between them. Germline V gene sequence: CDR1 DFQATT, CDR2 SNEGSKA (reference sequence). The CDR3 nucleotides are TGCAGTGCTAGAAACAGCCACTACAATGAGCAGTTCTTC. This codes for CSARNSHYNEQFF.

The CDR3, as DNA: TGTGCCAGCAGTTTATACCGGGGGGGCGGAACCGGGGAGCTGTTTTTT. This codes for CASSLYRGGGTGELFF. The gene calls are TRBV27 and TRBJ2-2, with 8 nucleotides matching TRBD2. The junction had 6 bases not matched to a gene; V was cut back by 1 base and J by 5 bases. The CDR3 spans 16 residues. The germline CDR1 and CDR2 sequences are MNHEY and SMNVEV (reference sequence).

This clonotype was found a few times. The chain links TRBV5-1 to TRBJ1-4; 8 bases align to TRBD1. The CDR3 loop spans 14 amino acids. Germline V gives CDR1 SGHRS, CDR2 YFSETQ. The junction had 7 bases not matched to a gene; V was cut back by 4 bases and J by 8 bases. The CDR3 bases are TGCGCCAGCAGCCCGGACAGGGTAGGGGAAAAACTGTTTTTT. Its translation: CASSPDRVGEKLFF.

This chain links TRBV3-1 with TRBJ1-4; unclear D gene. This CDR3 is built from 12 residues. Deletions cut 2 bases from V and 7 bases from J, with 5 bases between. CDR1 is LGHDT, CDR2 YNNKEL, per germline (reference sequence). The CDR3 is CASSQTREKLFF. In DNA form, the CDR3 reads TGTGCCAGCAGCCAAACTCGTGAAAAACTGTTTTTT.

The V and J genes are TRBV2 and TRBJ2-3, with D tentatively TRBD2 (6 bases). The V end lost 9 bases, the J end lost 4 bases, and 23 bases lay between the germline ends. This CDR3 has 16 amino acids. The germline gives CDR1 SNHLY, CDR2 FYNNEI. The CDR3 DNA reads as TGTGCCAGTCTTACATGGGGGGACGGACCTCCAGATACGCAGTATTTT. Its protein is CASLTWGDGPPDTQYF.

The chain has TRBV24-1 and TRBJ1-5, with TRBD1 matching 7 bases. V lost 3 bases, J lost 5 bases, and 6 bases stayed unmatched. CDR1 and CDR2 from the germline V gene are KGHDR and SFDVKD. The CDR3 consists of 15 residues. CDR3 DNA sequence: TGTGCCACCAGTGATCCCGACAGGGACGATCAGCCCCAGCATTTT. Its translation is CATSDPDRDDQPQHF.

This clonotype was seen a handful of times. The rearrangement joins TRBV4-1 to TRBJ2-5; 7 bases match TRBD2. CDR3 length: 15 residues. Germline loops: CDR1 MGHRA, CDR2 YSYEKL. V trimming: 3 bases; J trimming: 2 bases; junction bases outside the gene matches: 6. This chain's CDR3 is CASSQTGTTQETQYF. In DNA form, the CDR3 reads TGCGCCAGCAGCCAGACCGGGACTACTCAAGAGACCCAGTACTTC.

This clonotype was counted a few times. The chain employs TRBV9 and TRBJ2-1; TRBD2 matches 14 bases. The trim removed 4 bases at V and 8 bases at J, leaving 11 bases unmatched. The CDR3 is made up of 17 amino acids. Per the germline V gene, CDR1 is SGDLS and CDR2 is YYNGEE. The CDR3 is CASSSPGLAGDWDEQFF. CDR3 nucleotide sequence: TGTGCCAGCAGCTCTCCGGGACTAGCGGGGGATTGGGATGAGCAGTTCTTC.

For this clonotype: A read error may be the cause here, since a much bigger clone is one base away. The chain recombines TRBV5-1 with TRBJ2-1; 8 nucleotides agree with TRBD2. CDR3 length: 15 amino acids. The V and J ends lost 6 bases and 5 bases, in that order; junction bases with no gene match: 10. CDR1 and CDR2 (germline): SGHRS, YFSETQ. CDR3 sequence reads: CASTTGGQSDNEQFF. CDR3 nucleotide sequence: TGCGCCAGCACGACGGGGGGGCAGTCCGACAATGAGCAGTTCTTC.

Concerning this clonotype: Germline is not matched at one junction end, which may reflect a read error. The J gene is TRBJ2-7, the V gene TRBV7-2, with TRBD2 matching 10 bases. The CDR3 totals 15 residues. Germline V gene lookup returns CDR1 SGHTA and CDR2 FQGNSA. In DNA form, the CDR3 reads TGTGCCAGCAGCGCCGGGACTAGCGACTTTTACGTGCAGTACTTC. It yields the protein CASSAGTSDFYVQYF.

The CDR3 DNA follows: TGTGCCAGCAGCTTAATGGGAGTCGCGAATGAGCAGTTCTTC. It translates to CASSLMGVANEQFF. The rearrangement joins TRBV7-9 to TRBJ2-1; possible D gene TRBD2, 5 bases. V lost 2 bases, J lost 7 bases, and 12 bases lay in between. Germline CDR1 is SEHNR and CDR2 is FQNEAQ (reference sequence). This CDR3 region has 14 residues. Full variable domain (missing parts from reference TRBV7-9 and TRBJ2-1): DTGVSQNPRHKITKRGQNVTFRCDPISEHNRLYWYRQTLGQGPEFLTYFQNEAQLEKSRLLSDRFSAERPKGSFSTLEIQRTEQGDSAMYLCASSLMGVANEQFFGPGTRLTVL.